The rows below give T cell receptor beta chains drawn from one sample of a study of CD8 T cells in Susac syndrome. TCRdb re-derived calls from the immunoSEQ multiplex PCR reads in MiXCR, one entry per CDR3 protein. This sample has just over 300,000 distinct CDR3 sequences, with around 90% found just once. The sequenced sample was CD4+ T cells from PBMCs. These receptors originate from a human donor with multiple sclerosis. The CDR3 runs from the conserved cysteine through the conserved F or W. Each record gives: J gene, clone size, D gene, V gene, CDR3 protein, CDR3 DNA. The D gene is left open where the match is weak. Clone size, where shown, is once, few, many, or a class for clones that have expanded.

TRBJ1-2,.,.,TRBV2,CASSAEPFGGGYGYTF,TGTGCCAGCAGTGCGGAGCCTTTCGGGGGCGGCTATGGCTACACCTTC
TRBJ1-3,.,.,TRBV9,CASSVGSPISGNTIYF,TGTGCCAGCAGCGTAGGGAGCCCCATCTCTGGAAACACCATATATTTT
TRBJ2-3,once,.,TRBV11-2,CASSLGLAEGTDTQYF,TGTGCCAGCAGCTTAGGCCTTGCGGAGGGCACAGATACGCAGTATTTT
TRBJ1-1,.,.,TRBV11-3,CASSGMRRAEAFF,TGTGCCAGCAGTGGGATGCGCCGCGCTGAAGCTTTCTTT
TRBJ2-3,.,.,TRBV12-3/TRBV12-4,CASSLGGARGTDTQYF,TGTGCCAGCAGTTTAGGAGGGGCAAGGGGCACAGATACGCAGTATTTT
TRBJ1-2,.,TRBD1,TRBV7-9,CASSIRTGVNGYTF,TGTGCCAGCAGCATCCGGACAGGGGTAAATGGCTACACCTTC
TRBJ2-3,.,.,TRBV12-3/TRBV12-4,CASRPGQAGTDTQYF,TGTGCCAGCAGACCAGGCCAGGCGGGCACAGATACGCAGTATTTT
TRBJ1-1,.,.,TRBV3-1,CASSQAGAGTEAFF,TGTGCCAGCAGCCAAGCAGGGGCGGGCACTGAAGCTTTCTTT
TRBJ2-5,.,.,TRBV5-1,CASSSGGHRGQETQYF,TGCGCCAGCAGCTCCGGGGGACACCGAGGGCAAGAGACCCAGTACTTC
TRBJ2-3,once,.,TRBV6-5,CASSPQGRYTDTQYF,TGTGCCAGCAGTCCCCAGGGGAGGTACACAGATACGCAGTATTTT
TRBJ1-1,.,.,TRBV19,CASSIVGTAGTEAFF,TGTGCCAGTAGTATAGTAGGGACTGCCGGCACTGAAGCTTTCTTT
TRBJ1-2,.,TRBD1,TRBV3-1,CASSLTLDRGIRGYTF,TGTGCCAGCAGCCTCACGCTGGACAGGGGAATACGTGGCTACACCTTC
TRBJ2-7,.,TRBD1,TRBV7-2,CASSSRGAGGYEQYF,TGTGCCAGCAGCTCACGAGGGGCAGGGGGCTACGAGCAGTACTTC